This T cell receptor beta chain is from a study of T cell changes during pregnancy in multiple sclerosis. Only in-frame clones appear in the TCRdb table, and some are missing; sequencing was by immunoSEQ multiplex PCR. Here the sample spans approximately 65,000 clones, about 93% being singletons. This CDR3 is built from 13 residues. Germline CDR1 and CDR2: SEHNR and FQNEAQ (reference sequence). The ends were cut back, 5 bases at V and 4 bases at J, with 11 bases in the middle. Specimen: peripheral blood, collected in the third trimester of pregnancy. The origin of this receptor is a female donor in good health, enrolled as a control in a pregnancy study. This chain joins TRBV7-9 and TRBJ1-1; D is unclear. The CDR3 here is CASSETVITEAFF. The CDR3 DNA sequence: TGTGCCAGCAGCGAAACGGTGATCACTGAAGCTTTCTTT.